The text below deals with one T cell receptor (beta chain). This specimen comes from a study of blood T cell repertoires in COVID-19. Study background: Donors in the United States, Italy and Spain gave samples during acute or convalescent COVID-19. Nucleic acid was either cDNA or gDNA, and it came from T cells, B-cell-depleted T cells, or PBMCs.

As handled by the study authors: Amplification from reference gene primers served as the basis for estimated nucleated cell counts. TCRdb's copy holds only in-frame clones and misses some; the assay was immunoSEQ multiplex PCR. V, J and clone size derive from that table, while D and trimming were established from the DNA sequence. The data show about 57,000 clones, approximately 85% seen once. Germline V gene lookup returns CDR1 SGHRS and CDR2 YFSETQ. V was trimmed by 4 bases and J by 2 bases, leaving 15 bases between them. This CDR3 has 15 residues. The specimen was peripheral blood. V and J are TRBV5-1 and TRBJ1-1; perhaps TRBD1 as D (6 bases). This clonotype was sampled from a human donor in a cohort sampled during active COVID-19. The CDR3 reads CASSPPRGGNTEAFF. CDR3 sequence (DNA): TGCGCCAGCAGCCCCCCCCGCGGGGGCAACACTGAAGCTTTCTTT.